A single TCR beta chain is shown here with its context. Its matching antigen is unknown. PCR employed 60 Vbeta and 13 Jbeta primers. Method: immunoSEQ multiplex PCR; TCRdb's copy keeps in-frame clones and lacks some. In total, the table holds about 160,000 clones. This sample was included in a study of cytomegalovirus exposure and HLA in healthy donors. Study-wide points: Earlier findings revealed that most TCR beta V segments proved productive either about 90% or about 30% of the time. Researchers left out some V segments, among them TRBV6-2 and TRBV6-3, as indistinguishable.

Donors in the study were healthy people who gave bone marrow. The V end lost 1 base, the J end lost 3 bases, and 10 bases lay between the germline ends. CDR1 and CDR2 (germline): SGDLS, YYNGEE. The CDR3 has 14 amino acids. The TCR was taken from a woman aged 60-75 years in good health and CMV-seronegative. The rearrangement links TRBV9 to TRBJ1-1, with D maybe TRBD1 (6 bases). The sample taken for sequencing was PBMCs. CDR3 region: CASSVRGFDTEAFF. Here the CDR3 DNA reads TGTGCCAGCAGCGTAAGGGGGTTCGACACTGAAGCTTTCTTT.